The 16 T cell receptor beta chains given below trace back to one sample, sequenced in a study of T cells in localized non-small cell lung cancer. Assay: immunoSEQ multiplex PCR; the TCRdb copy retains only in-frame clones and omits some. The data hold about 52,000 clones, with more than 85% observed a single time. This specimen was PBMCs, taken before any cancer treatment. Every receptor here comes from a female donor with stage II lung adenocarcinoma.

The J gene is TRBJ2-7, the V gene TRBV11-2; 8 bases line up with TRBD2. With 0 bases clipped from V and 7 bases from J, the junction kept 11 bases outside the gene matches. Germline V CDR1 and CDR2: SGHAT, FQNNGV. This CDR3 spans 16 amino acids. This CDR3 is CASSLDRDGGAWEQYF. CDR3 bases: TGTGCCAGCAGCTTAGATCGGGACGGGGGGGCGTGGGAGCAGTACTTC.

This clone was seen once. The gene calls are TRBV4-1 and TRBJ2-1; TRBD2 might be the D (7 bases). Germline values: CDR1 MGHRA, CDR2 YSYEKL. This CDR3 spans 17 amino acids. V lost 1 base to trimming and J lost 2 bases, with 15 bases between them. The CDR3 sequence: CASSQGLEGGPYNEQFF. The DNA for the CDR3 is TGCGCCAGCAGCCAAGGGTTAGAGGGGGGGCCCTACAATGAGCAGTTCTTC.

The rearrangement joins TRBV25-1 to TRBJ2-4; D is undetermined. This CDR3 region has 16 residues. Germline V CDR1 and CDR2: MGHDK, SYGVNS. V was trimmed by 1 base and J by 0 bases, leaving 10 bases between them. CDR3 nucleotide sequence: TGTGCCAGCAGTGAATCGAGCAAACTAGCCAAAAACATTCAGTACTTC. Encoded protein: CASSESSKLAKNIQYF.

The rearrangement links TRBV10-3 to TRBJ2-1; weak D call: TRBD2 (5 bases). Germline-derived CDR1 and CDR2 are ENHRY and SYGVKD. The CDR3 length is 13 residues. Trimming pared 7 bases from V and 9 bases from J, leaving 16 bases between. The chain's CDR3 is CAITPSEGSEQFF. In nucleotides, the CDR3 is TGTGCCATCACCCCCAGTGAGGGTTCTGAGCAGTTCTTC.

The chain combines TRBV27 with TRBJ2-1; 7 bases fit TRBD2. Germline CDR1 reads MNHEY; CDR2 reads SMNVEV (reference sequence). The CDR3 runs 13 residues. Losses at the gene ends were 2 bases for V and 9 bases for J; bases not matched to a gene: 4. The CDR3, as DNA: TGTGCCAGCAGTTTAGTGGGGAGGGCTGAGCAGTTCTTC. It specifies CASSLVGRAEQFF.

In its sample, this clone was seen once. This chain connects TRBV23-1 to TRBJ1-2, with D possibly being TRBD1 (5 bases). TRBV23-1 is treated as an ORF (open reading frame) with a function not yet certain. V shed 0 bases and J shed 3 bases, with 17 bases lying between them. The CDR3 has 17 residues. The CDR3 sequence is CASSQSTSRVRDYGYTF. For the CDR3, the DNA is TGCGCCAGCAGTCAATCGACTTCCAGGGTTCGGGACTATGGCTACACCTTC.

This rearrangement joins TRBV5-1 to TRBJ2-3, with 12 bases that match TRBD2. This CDR3 contains 17 residues. Germline V gives CDR1 SGHRS, CDR2 YFSETQ. V lost 3 bases to trimming and J lost 3 bases; unmatched junction nucleotides: 8. This CDR3 reads CASSWETSGGGTDTQYF. CDR3 DNA: TGCGCCAGCAGCTGGGAGACTAGCGGGGGAGGGACAGATACGCAGTATTTT. Variable domain in full (rest from reference TRBV5-1 and TRBJ2-3): KAGVTQTPRYLIKTRGQQVTLSCSPISGHRSVSWYQQTPGQGLQFLFEYFSETQRNKGNFPGRFSGRQFSNSRSEMNVSTLELGDSALYLCASSWETSGGGTDTQYFGPGTRLTVL.

The chain recombines TRBV11-2 with TRBJ1-1; D remains unclear. The germline V and J ends were trimmed by 5 bases and 0 bases, with 7 bases remaining between them. Germline V gives CDR1 SGHAT, CDR2 FQNNGV. The CDR3 runs 13 residues. The DNA for the CDR3 is TGTGCCAGCAGCGTGAATGTGAACACTGAAGCTTTCTTT. This translates into CASSVNVNTEAFF.

The chain carries TRBV5-1 and TRBJ1-1, with D tentatively TRBD1 (5 bases). Germline V lookup: CDR1 SGHRS, CDR2 YFSETQ. CDR3 length: 13 residues. Trimming left V 4 bases short and J 4 bases short, with 11 bases between. The chain's CDR3 is CASSPRGLTEAFF. In nucleotides, the CDR3 is TGCGCCAGCAGCCCCCGGGGCCTCACTGAAGCTTTCTTT.

The chain joins TRBV5-1 to TRBJ1-1; D gene unclear. This CDR3 has 16 amino acids. Germline V gene sequence: CDR1 SGHRS, CDR2 YFSETQ. The V gene lost 4 bases and the J gene lost 0 bases, with 16 bases spanning the gap. The CDR3 bases are TGCGCCAGCAGCGCTGAAGGCTGGGATTTGAACACTGAAGCTTTCTTT. This encodes CASSAEGWDLNTEAFF.

The chain joins TRBV4-2 to TRBJ2-7; 7 bases align to TRBD2. The CDR3 is 15 residues long. J was trimmed by 2 bases and V by 3 bases; bases with no gene match: 7. Germline loops: CDR1 LGHNA, CDR2 YNFKEQ. The CDR3 is CASSQPSGMAYEQYF. CDR3 DNA: TGTGCCAGCAGCCAGCCCAGCGGGATGGCCTACGAGCAGTACTTC.

The chain joins TRBV11-2 to TRBJ1-4; possible D gene TRBD1, 6 bases. Trimming left V 1 base short and J 6 bases short, with 12 bases between. The CDR3 runs 15 residues. Germline V lookup: CDR1 SGHAT, CDR2 FQNNGV. CDR3 nucleotides: TGTGCCAGCAGCTTAGCCGTCCAGGGGCATGAAAAACTGTTTTTT. This encodes CASSLAVQGHEKLFF.

The CDR3 nucleotides read TGTGCCAGCGCCCCCAGGGGAGGAGGGGCCGGGGAGCTGTTTTTT. Translated: CASAPRGGGAGELFF. V usage is TRBV14 and J usage is TRBJ2-2; D possibly matches TRBD1 or TRBD2 (6 bases each). CDR1 SGHDN and CDR2 FVKESK come from the germline V gene. This CDR3 comprises 15 residues. V was shortened by 8 bases and J by 6 bases, with 19 bases between the two germline ends.

The chain combines TRBV20-1 with TRBJ1-1; D call uncertain. The CDR3 runs to 11 residues. CDR1 is DFQATT and CDR2 is SNEGSKA in the germline V gene (reference sequence). V lost 5 bases to trimming and J lost 6 bases, with 10 bases between them. CDR3 residues: CSAFRTAEAFF. CDR3 nucleotide sequence: TGCAGTGCTTTCCGGACGGCTGAAGCTTTCTTT.

This chain uses TRBV10-1 with TRBJ2-3, with 8 bases identical to TRBD1. V shed 4 bases and J 11 bases; nucleotides not matched to a gene: 11. Germline lookup yields CDR1 WNHNN and CDR2 SYGVQD (reference sequence). This CDR3 region has 14 residues. CDR3 loop: CASSVGRGLGQQYF. In nucleotides, the CDR3 is TGCGCCAGCAGTGTGGGCAGGGGGCTGGGTCAGCAGTATTTT.

The V gene is TRBV5-4, the J gene TRBJ2-1; 7 bases are shared with TRBD1. CDR3 length: 15 amino acids. CDR1 SGHNT and CDR2 YYREEE come from the germline V gene (reference sequence). The J segment lost 3 bases and the V segment lost 0 bases, leaving 3 bases of the junction unmatched. CDR3 sequence: CASSLEQGNYNEQFF. The CDR3, as DNA: TGTGCCAGCAGCTTGGAACAGGGGAACTACAATGAGCAGTTCTTC.